The 11 T cell receptor beta chains below come from one sample, sequenced in a study of blood T cell repertoires in COVID-19. Libraries were prepared by immunoSEQ multiplex PCR; TCRdb keeps only in-frame clonotypes and omits some of them. The repertoire holds around 260,000 clones, with roughly 86% as singletons. Input material: peripheral blood. The source of these receptors is a man aged 35-49 years who had recovered from COVID-19.

The chain is built from TRBV7-2 and TRBJ2-3; 7 nucleotides agree with TRBD2. Looked up from germline, CDR1 is SGHTA and CDR2 is FQGNSA. This CDR3 has 16 amino acids. V gave up 2 bases and J gave up 0 bases; unmatched junction bases: 5. The CDR3 DNA reads as TGTGCCAGCAGCTTAAGTGGGGGGGGAAGCACAGATACGCAGTATTTT. This encodes CASSLSGGGSTDTQYF.

J is TRBJ2-1 and V is TRBV23-1, with TRBD1 identical over 7 bases. TRBV23-1 falls under the ORF class, with uncertain function. The CDR3 is 17 residues long. J was trimmed by 0 bases and V by 3 bases; bases with no gene match: 8. This CDR3 is CASSHPTGQDSYNEQFF. The DNA of the CDR3 is TGCGCCAGCAGTCATCCGACAGGGCAAGACTCCTACAATGAGCAGTTCTTC.

J is TRBJ2-7 and V is TRBV9; 7 bases are a match to TRBD1. The CDR3 runs to 15 residues. Trimming removed 0 bases from V and 2 bases from J; junction bases left unmatched: 5. Germline lookup yields CDR1 SGDLS and CDR2 YYNGEE. The CDR3 sequence is CASSVGIQGAYEQYF. The CDR3 nucleotides are TGTGCCAGCAGCGTAGGTATTCAGGGGGCCTACGAGCAGTACTTC.

The chain links TRBV7-8 to TRBJ2-1, with D perhaps matching TRBD2 (5 bases). The CDR3 runs 12 residues. The V end lost 5 bases, the J end lost 7 bases, and 9 bases lay between the germline ends. Germline V CDR1 and CDR2: SGHVS, FQNEAQ. In DNA form, the CDR3 reads TGTGCCAGCAGCACTCCGGGAAATGAGCAGTTCTTC. Residues: CASSTPGNEQFF.

The chain carries TRBV28 and TRBJ1-2; 8 bases line up with TRBD1. J was trimmed by 4 bases and V by 4 bases; bases with no gene match: 8. Germline lookup yields CDR1 MDHEN and CDR2 SYDVKM. The CDR3 contains 15 residues. CDR3 nucleotide sequence: TGTGCCAGCAGTTCCTCAGGGGGCTGGAGCTATGGCTACACCTTC. Translating it yields CASSSSGGWSYGYTF.

The J gene is TRBJ2-7, the V gene TRBV7-2; 15 nucleotides align to TRBD2. The trim removed 8 bases at V and 5 bases at J, leaving 13 bases unmatched. Germline V gene lookup returns CDR1 SGHTA and CDR2 FQGNSA. This CDR3 spans 17 amino acids. CDR3 region: CASSMGLAGGAAHEQYF. In nucleotides, the CDR3 is TGTGCCAGCTCCATGGGACTAGCGGGAGGTGCAGCCCACGAGCAGTACTTC.

With respect to this clone: The germline gene is not matched at one end of the junction; a read error may be the cause. The chain carries TRBV2 and TRBJ2-5; 10 bases match TRBD1. The CDR3 totals 12 residues. Per the germline V gene, CDR1 is SNHLY and CDR2 is FYNNEI. CDR3 sequence reads: CASSLSRDRGDF. CDR3 coding DNA: TGTGCCAGCAGCTTATCCCGGGACAGGGGAGACTTC.

The chain recombines TRBV24-1 with TRBJ1-2; no firm D call. This CDR3 has 13 amino acids. Trimming shortened V by 11 bases and J by 3 bases, and 15 bases separated the two germline ends. Per the germline V gene, CDR1 is KGHDR and CDR2 is SFDVKD. The CDR3 bases are TGTGCCATCTACCCCCCGCGGGACTATGGCTACACCTTC. This encodes CAIYPPRDYGYTF.

This clone was seen a few times. The chain combines TRBV6-5 with TRBJ1-3; 7 bases fit TRBD1. The V and J ends lost 8 bases and 4 bases, in that order; junction bases with no gene match: 11. CDR1 and CDR2 from the germline V gene are MNHEY and SVGAGI. This CDR3 contains 15 residues. The CDR3 DNA reads as TGTGCCAGCGGGCGTGGAGGGGGCGCAGGAAACACCATATATTTT. It is translated as CASGRGGGAGNTIYF.

The genes are TRBV6-5 and TRBJ2-3; a weak D match, TRBD2 (6 bases). The CDR3 runs to 16 residues. The V end lost 0 bases, the J end lost 1 base, and 11 bases lay between the germline ends. The V gene's germline CDR1 is MNHEY and CDR2 SVGAGI. CDR3 DNA sequence: TGTGCCAGCAGTTACTCGGCGGGGCCTGGCACAGATACGCAGTATTTT. Encoded protein: CASSYSAGPGTDTQYF.

The V call is TRBV18, the J call TRBJ2-5, with TRBD2 matching 9 bases. The germline gives CDR1 KGHSH, CDR2 LQKENI. CDR3 length: 15 residues. V shed 3 bases, J shed 2 bases, and the junction held 4 bases outside the gene matches. CDR3 nucleotide sequence: TGTGCCAGCTCACCGGGACTAGCTGTACAAGAGACCCAGTACTTC. It yields the protein CASSPGLAVQETQYF.